This T cell receptor delta chain was captured by sequencing in a study of γδ T cells in repeated Plasmodium falciparum infection. Whole-study results and caveats: Compared with Australian children, Malian Vdelta2-negative repertoires seemed more clonal, less diverse, less shared. The Malian cohort came from a small rural village of predominantly one ethnic group.

TCRdb ran CATT on the multiplex PCR reads. The sample shows 55,000 to 70,000 delta-chain clones, approximately 1.5% of them seen only once. Bulk repertoires came from Vgamma9/Vdelta2+ or Vdelta2-negative gammadelta T cells flow-sorted from PBMC. This CDR3 region has 23 residues. Per the germline V gene, CDR1 is TVYSNPD and CDR2 is GDNSRS (reference sequence). J was trimmed by 4 bases and V by 4 bases; bases with no gene match: 38. Regarding this clone: Its antigen is as yet unknown.

The TCR sequence derives from a pool of human donors (malaria-infected and uninfected, not separated). Sequenced sample: gamma-delta T cells from blood. This chain links TRDV3 with TRDJ1, with TRDD3 identical over 8 bases. As DNA, the CDR3 is TGTGCCTCGGGCGGCCCCCCCCTTAGTACTGGGGGTAGCTCTCGATTTCTCGGCGATAAACTCATCTTT. It yields the protein CASGGPPLSTGGSSRFLGDKLIF.